The entry below describes one T cell receptor (beta chain). CDR1 is KGHSH, CDR2 LQKENI, per germline. Trimming stripped 3 bases from V and 1 base from J, with 9 bases between. CDR3 length: 15 amino acids. Sequencing used immunoSEQ multiplex PCR; TCRdb keeps in-frame clones, though not all of them. The sample consists of 100,000 to 150,000 clones, 92% of them appearing once. This sample is drawn from a study of control samples from healthy donors and cancer patients. V usage is TRBV18 and J usage is TRBJ2-2; maybe TRBD2 (6 bases). The clonotype comes from a woman aged 50 to 65 in good health. Sequenced input: blood. Written as DNA, the CDR3 is TGTGCCAGCTCACCCTCGGGGGTGAACACCGGGGAGCTGTTTTTT. Protein product: CASSPSGVNTGELFF.